This TCR beta chain originates from a study of Ad26.COV2.S vaccination and SARS-CoV-2 variants. Findings and caveats of the study: Vaccinees reportedly had broad spike-specific CD8+ and CD4+ T cell responses. Using TCR breadth and depth analyses may have led to underestimated total T cell responses.

About this clone: Its antigen is as yet unknown.

The data were produced by immunoSEQ multiplex PCR, yet TCRdb's version contains in-frame clones alone and is incomplete. This table has 300,000 to 350,000 clones, roughly 90% appearing once. Noted treatment: 15 to 20 received Ad26.COV2.S at low or high dose, single or two shots; roughly 5 received placebo; per-sample allocation not given. Vaccine and placebo recipients were sampled on day 63 after the first injection. This person who donated was an adult of 18-55 years in Boston. The starting material was peripheral blood, obtained in a trial of Ad26.COV2.S vaccine versus placebo. The receptor was isolated from a person aged 18-65 years who received the Ad26.COV2.S COVID-19 vaccine or a placebo.

CDR3 residues: CASSPQGDTQYF. In nucleotides, the CDR3 is TGTGCCAGCTCACCACAGGGAGATACGCAGTATTTT. V usage is TRBV18 and J usage is TRBJ2-3; D call uncertain. The CDR3 has 12 amino acids. In germline, CDR1 is KGHSH, CDR2 LQKENI. V was trimmed by 1 base and J by 5 bases, leaving 4 bases between them.